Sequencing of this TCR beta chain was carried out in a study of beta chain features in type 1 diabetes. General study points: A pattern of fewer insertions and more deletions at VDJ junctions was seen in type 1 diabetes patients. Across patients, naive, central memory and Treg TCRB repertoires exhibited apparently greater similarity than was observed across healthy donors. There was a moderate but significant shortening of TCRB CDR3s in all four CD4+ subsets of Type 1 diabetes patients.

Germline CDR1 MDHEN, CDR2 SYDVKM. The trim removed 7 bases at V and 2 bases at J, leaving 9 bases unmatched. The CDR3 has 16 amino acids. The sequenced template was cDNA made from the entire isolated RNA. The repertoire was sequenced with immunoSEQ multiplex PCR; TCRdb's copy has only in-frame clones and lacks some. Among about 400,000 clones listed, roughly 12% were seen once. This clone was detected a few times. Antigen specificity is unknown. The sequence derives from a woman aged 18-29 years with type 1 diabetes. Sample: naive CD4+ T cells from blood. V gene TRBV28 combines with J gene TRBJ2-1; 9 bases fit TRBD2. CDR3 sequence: CASTTLAGITYNEQFF. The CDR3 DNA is TGTGCCAGCACCACTCTAGCGGGAATAACCTACAATGAGCAGTTCTTC.